Sequencing of this T cell receptor (beta chain) was carried out in a study of control samples from healthy donors and cancer patients. Trimming took 7 bases from V and 5 from J; bases not matched to a gene: 10. CDR1 and CDR2 from the germline V gene are MDHEN and SYDVKM. The CDR3 consists of 14 residues. Using immunoSEQ multiplex PCR, the repertoire was profiled, and TCRdb retains in-frame clones only, with some absent. The sample lists over 100,000 clones; around nine tenths were seen once. Sequenced sample: blood. The rearrangement links TRBV28 to TRBJ2-7; TRBD2 aligns across 8 bases. The sequence came from a human donor in good health. The donor label of this sample is uncertain. The DNA of the CDR3 is TGTGCCAGCACCCACGGGGCGGGGGGCCACGAGCAGTACTTC. Protein: CASTHGAGGHEQYF.